This entry lists 21 T cell receptor beta chains sequenced from one sample in a study of T cell repertoires in cytomegalovirus infection. One entry per CDR3 protein results from TCRdb running MiXCR on the reads. The top ten hold around two fifths of the sample, which has around 430,000 distinct CDR3 sequences, approximately 40% seen once. No antigen is known for these receptors. The input for sequencing was cultured PBMCs, taken from culture after CMV antigen stimulation. Receptors were obtained from a human donor in good health (CMV status not recorded). Some clones in this sample may be carry-over from other donors' samples.

V and J are TRBV12-3 or TRBV12-4 and TRBJ2-1; D gene uncertain. V lost 4 bases, J lost 0 bases, and 10 bases lay in between. The CDR3 covers 15 residues. The CDR3 DNA reads TGTGCCAGCAGTTCCATGGGCGGCTCCTACAATGAGCAGTTCTTC. Its protein product is CASSSMGGSYNEQFF.

This rearrangement joins TRBV7-2 to TRBJ1-2; 8 nucleotides match TRBD1. The CDR3 is made up of 20 amino acids. Germline V gene lookup returns CDR1 SGHTA and CDR2 FQGNSA. The J segment lost 4 bases and the V segment lost 0 bases, leaving 19 bases of the junction unmatched. The CDR3 nucleotides are TGTGCCAGCAGCTTAGCGGGTACCGTTATTTCAGCAGGGGGCGGCTATGGCTACACCTTC. Its translation is CASSLAGTVISAGGGYGYTF.

The rearrangement links TRBV2 to TRBJ2-5; 7 nucleotides match TRBD1. The CDR3 sequence is 15 residues long. Per the germline V gene, CDR1 is SNHLY and CDR2 is FYNNEI. J lost 4 bases, V lost 7 bases, and 12 bases had no gene match. The CDR3 bases are TGTGCCAGCACCCACCCGACAGGGTCAGGAGAGACCCAGTACTTC. It codes for CASTHPTGSGETQYF.

V and J are TRBV7-6 and TRBJ2-5; 8 bases fit TRBD1. V was clipped by 5 bases and J by 7 bases; unmatched bases: 15. This CDR3 is 16 amino acids long. Germline V gene sequence: CDR1 SGHVS, CDR2 FNYEAQ. In DNA form, the CDR3 reads TGTGCCAGCAGCCGGAAACCTGGACAGGGTTCGGTGACCCAGTACTTC. It is translated as CASSRKPGQGSVTQYF. The full variable domain, rest sourced from reference TRBV7-6 and TRBJ2-5, is GAGVSQSPRYKVTKRGQDVALRCDPISGHVSLYWYRQALGQGPEFLTYFNYEAQQDKSGLPNDRFSAERPEGSISTLTIQRTEQRDSAMYRCASSRKPGQGSVTQYFGPGTRLLVL.

This clonotype has only a few counts. V gene TRBV4-2 combines with J gene TRBJ1-4, with D possibly matching TRBD1 (6 bases). V was clipped by 1 base and J by 8 bases, with 11 bases between them. Germline V gene data show CDR1 as LGHNA and CDR2 as YNFKEQ. The CDR3 covers 14 residues. The CDR3 nucleotides read TGTGCCAGCAGCCAAGCAGGGGCGCGAGAAAAACTGTTTTTT. This gives the protein CASSQAGAREKLFF.

The chain employs TRBV7-2 and TRBJ2-3; 14 bases fit TRBD2. Germline-derived CDR1 and CDR2 are SGHTA and FQGNSA. V gave up 5 bases and J gave up 1 base; unmatched junction bases: 11. The CDR3 extends over 19 amino acids. CDR3 region: CASSPRGTSGSGRTDTQYF. CDR3 DNA sequence: TGTGCCAGCAGCCCCCGAGGGACTAGCGGGAGCGGACGCACAGATACGCAGTATTTT. Using reference TRBV7-2 and TRBJ2-3 for the parts outside the CDR3, the full variable domain is GAGVSQSPSNKVTEKGKDVELRCDPISGHTALYWYRQSLGQGLEFLIYFQGNSAPDKSGLPSDRFSAERTGGSVSTLTIQRTQQEDSAVYLCASSPRGTSGSGRTDTQYFGPGTRLTVL.

V is TRBV12-3 or TRBV12-4 and J is TRBJ1-3, with a weak D call TRBD1 (5 bases). Trimming shortened V by 3 bases and J by 2 bases, and 11 bases separated the two germline ends. CDR3 size: 15 residues. The CDR3 coding sequence is TGTGCCAGCAGTTTCTACAGGAGAACTGGAAACACCATATATTTT. Encoded protein: CASSFYRRTGNTIYF.

This clonotype came up a few times. V usage is TRBV29-1 and J usage is TRBJ2-5; TRBD2 agrees at 7 bases. The CDR3 length is 15 residues. The ends lost 4 bases at V and 5 bases at J; junction bases unmatched: 13. The germline V gene has CDR1 SQVTM and CDR2 ANQGSEA. CDR3 sequence reads: CSVVGSGDGWETQYF. CDR3 nucleotide sequence: TGCAGCGTTGTGGGAAGCGGGGATGGATGGGAGACCCAGTACTTC.

This clonotype has just a few counts. This chain joins TRBV28 and TRBJ1-5; D remains ambiguous. This CDR3 comprises 13 residues. Trimming cost V 5 bases and J 3 bases, with 8 bases left between them. Per germline, CDR1 MDHEN and CDR2 SYDVKM. CDR3 sequence: CASSTTVNQPQHF. The DNA for the CDR3 is TGTGCCAGCAGTACCACAGTCAATCAGCCCCAGCATTTT.

The DNA of the CDR3 is TGTGCCAGCAGCCAACGACAGGGGGCTGGCTACACCTTC. Its translation is CASSQRQGAGYTF. The rearrangement links TRBV7-2 to TRBJ1-2, with 10 bases aligning to TRBD1. The CDR3 sequence is 13 residues long. Germline-derived CDR1 and CDR2 are SGHTA and FQGNSA. J gave up 7 bases and V 5 bases, and 4 bases lay outside the gene matches.

This clonotype was counted between two and nine times. The chain combines TRBV6-6 with TRBJ2-7; D possibly matches TRBD1 or TRBD2 (5 bases each). The CDR3 loop spans 15 amino acids. The V end lost 6 bases, the J end lost 3 bases, and 18 bases lay between the germline ends. The germline V gene encodes CDR1 MNHNY and CDR2 SVGAGI (reference sequence). CDR3 amino acids: CASSPIEGPNYEQYF. The CDR3 DNA is TGTGCCAGCAGCCCCATAGAGGGGCCCAACTACGAGCAGTACTTC.

There are a few counts of this clonotype. The rearrangement joins TRBV29-1 to TRBJ1-2; 9 nucleotides align to TRBD1. Germline CDR1 and CDR2: SQVTM and ANQGSEA. CDR3 length: 15 residues. Trimming took 7 bases from V and 4 from J; bases not matched to a gene: 13. This chain's CDR3 is CSADIIGQGLYGYTF. The CDR3 DNA sequence: TGCAGCGCCGACATAATAGGACAGGGGCTCTATGGCTACACCTTC.

This rearrangement joins TRBV7-9 to TRBJ2-5, with D unclear. The CDR3 has 13 residues. Trimming cost V 5 bases and J 1 base, with 8 bases left between them. The germline gives CDR1 SEHNR, CDR2 FQNEAQ (reference sequence). For the CDR3, the DNA is TGTGCCAGCAGCCCGACCAGCCAAGAGACCCAGTACTTC. It encodes CASSPTSQETQYF.

The rearrangement uses TRBV15 and TRBJ1-5; 7 nucleotides agree with TRBD1. Germline V gene sequence: CDR1 LNHNV, CDR2 YYDKDF (reference sequence). The junction had 3 bases not matched to a gene; V was cut back by 3 bases and J by 4 bases. The CDR3 sequence is 14 residues long. CDR3 in amino acids: CATSRGQINQPQHF. The CDR3 nucleotides are TGTGCCACCAGCAGGGGACAGATTAATCAGCCCCAGCATTTT.

V is TRBV10-3 and J is TRBJ1-1; D unresolved. Per the germline V gene, CDR1 is ENHRY and CDR2 is SYGVKD. The CDR3 covers 12 residues. Trimming pared 3 bases from V and 10 bases from J, leaving 12 bases between. CDR3 region: CAISDLTGLAFF. CDR3 coding DNA: TGTGCCATCAGTGATTTGACCGGGTTAGCTTTCTTT.

The CDR3 bases are TGTGCCAGCAGTGAGGCGGACGAGAACAGAAGATTTCAGCCCCAGCATTTT. It is translated as CASSEADENRRFQPQHF. The chain employs TRBV2 and TRBJ1-5, with no clear D. Germline values: CDR1 SNHLY, CDR2 FYNNEI. V was cut by 3 bases and J by 6 bases, with 21 bases left in between. CDR3 length: 17 amino acids.

The chain couples TRBV28 to TRBJ2-3; D is undetermined. Germline V CDR1 and CDR2: MDHEN, SYDVKM. Trimming removed 3 bases at V and 1 base at J, with 11 bases between. The CDR3 has 15 amino acids. Here the CDR3 reads CASSFRLGGTDTQYF. For the CDR3, the DNA is TGTGCCAGCAGTTTCAGGCTAGGTGGCACAGATACGCAGTATTTT.

Ten or more counts support this clonotype. The chain employs TRBV7-2 and TRBJ1-2, with D perhaps matching TRBD1 (5 bases). Germline assignment: CDR1 SGHTA and CDR2 FQGNSA. The CDR3 has 14 amino acids. V was clipped by 5 bases and J by 8 bases, with 18 bases between them. CDR3 in amino acids: CASSPRTLTGGYTF. The CDR3 nucleotides read TGTGCCAGCAGCCCACGGACACTGACTGGGGGCTACACCTTC.

The chain carries TRBV7-9 and TRBJ2-7, with D perhaps matching TRBD1 (5 bases). Germline CDR1 is SEHNR and CDR2 is FQNEAQ (reference sequence). The V end lost 6 bases, the J end lost 5 bases, and 14 bases lay between the germline ends. This CDR3 has 13 residues. The CDR3 loop reads CASRVIGEHEQYF. The CDR3 DNA sequence: TGTGCCAGCAGGGTTATAGGGGAACACGAGCAGTACTTC.

This clonotype was picked up a small number of times. The chain couples TRBV7-2 to TRBJ2-4, with TRBD1 matching over 8 bases. This CDR3 region has 16 residues. Germline V gives CDR1 SGHTA, CDR2 FQGNSA. V shed 2 bases, J shed 1 base, and the junction held 4 bases outside the gene matches. CDR3 DNA: TGTGCCAGCAGCTTATTCGGACAGGGTGCCAAAAACATTCAGTACTTC. Encoded protein: CASSLFGQGAKNIQYF.

The V call is TRBV20-1, the J call TRBJ2-7, with D possibly matching TRBD1 (5 bases). CDR1 DFQATT and CDR2 SNEGSKA come from the germline V gene (reference sequence). CDR3 length equals 14 residues. Trimming stripped 2 bases from V and 2 bases from J, with 13 bases between. The CDR3 nucleotides are TGCAGTGCTAGATCCAGGGTCCCCCCCTACGAGCAGTACTTC. Protein sequence: CSARSRVPPYEQYF.